Listed below are T cell receptor beta chains from one sample, sequenced in a study of beta chain features in type 1 diabetes. Method: immunoSEQ multiplex PCR; TCRdb's copy keeps in-frame clones and lacks some. Among some 640,000 clones listed, over 12% were seen once. Input material: naive CD4+ T cells from blood. Receptors originate from a man aged 18 to 29 with type 1 diabetes. The conserved cysteine and the conserved F or W are not part of the CDR3 here. D genes are given only for firm matches. Clone size is given for some rows only: seen once, a few or many times, or a class if the clone is expanded.

.	TRBJ1-5	few	TRBV7-2	14	ASSLGGSLSNQPQH
TRBD2	TRBJ2-1	few	TRBV6-5	13	ASSYVSGRTNEQF
.	TRBJ2-3	.	TRBV6-1	12	ASSEGRGSDTQY
.	TRBJ2-1	.	TRBV7-7	10	ASSLDFGEQF
TRBD1	.	few	TRBV25-1	10	ASSGQGSEQY
TRBD1	TRBJ2-7	.	TRBV6-6	12	ASSTGQGTYEQY
.	TRBJ2-1	few	TRBV15	12	ATSPTPTYNEQF
TRBD1	TRBJ2-3	.	TRBV6-6	13	ASSSGQGITDTQY
TRBD1	TRBJ1-1	few	TRBV6-5	12	ASSYLTGGTEAF
.	TRBJ1-1	few	TRBV13	11	ASWGGSATEAF
.	TRBJ2-3	.	TRBV30	13	AWSGYGQTTDTQY
.	TRBJ1-1	.	TRBV2	14	ASRQNTGSLNTEAF
.	TRBJ2-7	few	TRBV28	11	ASSPRADYEQY